The subject of this entry is one T cell receptor beta chain. Germline CDR1 and CDR2: SEHNR and FQNEAQ (reference sequence). With 4 bases clipped from V and 4 bases from J, the junction kept 12 bases outside the gene matches. This CDR3 spans 17 amino acids. Measured with immunoSEQ multiplex PCR; TCRdb has only the in-frame clones, and not every one. Of approximately 200,000 clones in the sample, roughly 80% were seen once. The record originates from a study of blood T cell repertoires in COVID-19. The wider study: Nucleic acid was either cDNA or gDNA, and it came from T cells, B-cell-depleted T cells, or PBMCs.

The chain employs TRBV7-9 and TRBJ2-3; TRBD1 matches 9 bases. This receptor was identified in a human donor in a cohort sampled during active COVID-19. Sequencing was carried out using peripheral blood. The CDR3 sequence: CASSSSKPGQGADTQYF. CDR3 bases: TGTGCCAGCAGCTCATCTAAACCGGGACAGGGAGCAGATACGCAGTATTTT.